The 17 T cell receptor beta chains below all came from one sample that was sequenced in a study of CD4 T cells in relation to SARS-CoV-2 and coronaviruses. No antigen has been identified for these receptors. CD4+ T cells from unexposed donors were obtained before the COVID-19 pandemic (2011-2018). CD4+ T cells were isolated from the cells after around eleven days of culture. The assay was immunoSEQ multiplex PCR, and TCRdb's table has in-frame clones only and misses some. Of about 23,000 clones in the sample, around 80% were seen once. The sample was CD4+ T cells from PBMCs, cultured in vitro. Receptors originate from a human donor in good health.

This clone was observed a single time. CDR3 sequence: CASSLDSSYNEQFF. In DNA form, the CDR3 reads TGTGCCAGCAGTCTAGACAGCTCCTACAATGAGCAGTTCTTC. This chain links TRBV11-2 with TRBJ2-1; D perhaps matches TRBD1 (5 bases). Deletions cut 6 bases from V and 0 bases from J, with 9 bases between. The CDR3 sequence is 14 residues long. Germline V gene lookup returns CDR1 SGHAT and CDR2 FQNNGV.

The V call is TRBV9, the J call TRBJ1-2; D is possibly TRBD1 (5 bases). Trimming pared 2 bases from V and 8 bases from J, leaving 10 bases between. CDR3 size: 12 residues. Germline V lookup: CDR1 SGDLS, CDR2 YYNGEE. CDR3 in DNA: TGTGCCAGCAGCGTTTTAGGGGACGGCTACACCTTC. It codes for CASSVLGDGYTF.

The rearrangement uses TRBV5-1 and TRBJ1-6; the D is unclear. CDR3 length: 15 residues. Germline V gene sequence: CDR1 SGHRS, CDR2 YFSETQ. The V and J ends lost 4 bases and 5 bases respectively, with 13 bases between them. In DNA form, the CDR3 reads TGCGCCAGCAGCCCCGTACGGCCCGATAATTCACCCCTCCACTTT. It encodes CASSPVRPDNSPLHF. Using reference TRBV5-1 and TRBJ1-6 for the parts outside the CDR3, the full variable domain is KAGVTQTPRYLIKTRGQQVTLSCSPISGHRSVSWYQQTPGQGLQFLFEYFSETQRNKGNFPGRFSGRQFSNSRSEMNVSTLELGDSALYLCASSPVRPDNSPLHFGNGTRLTVT.

V is TRBV6-1 and J is TRBJ2-7; 7 nucleotides line up with TRBD1. V dropped 1 base and J dropped 3; count of bases not matched to a gene: 6. Germline V gene sequence: CDR1 MNHNS, CDR2 SASEGT. This CDR3 contains 15 residues. The CDR3 here is CASSEEGGAGYEQYF. For the CDR3, the DNA is TGTGCCAGCAGTGAAGAAGGGGGCGCCGGCTACGAGCAGTACTTC.

This chain joins TRBV19 and TRBJ2-7, with 8 bases aligning to TRBD2. The CDR3 covers 18 residues. Germline lookup yields CDR1 LNHDA and CDR2 SQIVND (reference sequence). Trimming took 2 bases from V and 4 from J; bases not matched to a gene: 16. CDR3 bases: TGTGCCAGTAGTATAAAAATCTCTATCGGGACTAGTACATACGAGCAGTACTTC. As protein: CASSIKISIGTSTYEQYF. Variable domain in full (rest from reference TRBV19 and TRBJ2-7): DGGITQSPKYLFRKEGQNVTLSCEQNLNHDAMYWYRQDPGQGLRLIYYSQIVNDFQKGDIAEGYSVSREKKESFPLTVTSAQKNPTAFYLCASSIKISIGTSTYEQYFGPGTRLTVT.

The V and J genes are TRBV2 and TRBJ2-5; possibly TRBD1 or TRBD2 for D (5 bases each). The CDR3 covers 12 residues. V dropped 6 bases and J dropped 5 bases, with 10 bases sitting between them. Germline CDR1 is SNHLY and CDR2 is FYNNEI. The CDR3 DNA is TGTGCCAGCAGGGAGGACAACGAGACCCAGTACTTC. It codes for CASREDNETQYF.

The genes are TRBV4-2 and TRBJ1-2; no definite D call. Germline V gene data show CDR1 as LGHNA and CDR2 as YNFKEQ. The CDR3 length is 12 residues. The germline V and J ends were trimmed by 0 bases and 3 bases, with 2 bases remaining between them. This CDR3 is CASSQEDYGYTF. CDR3 nucleotide sequence: TGTGCCAGCAGCCAAGAAGACTATGGCTACACCTTC.

This chain links TRBV19 with TRBJ2-3; 10 positions agree with TRBD2. The CDR3 runs 19 residues. Germline V CDR1 and CDR2: LNHDA, SQIVND (reference sequence). Germline trimming cut 5 bases from V and 4 bases from J; bases unmatched to any gene: 18. The CDR3 spells CASSSVASGSSFGADTQYF. DNA of the CDR3: TGTGCCAGTAGTTCGGTTGCTAGCGGGAGTAGTTTCGGGGCAGATACGCAGTATTTT.

V and J are TRBV4-2 and TRBJ2-1; weak D call: TRBD2 (7 bases). Germline assignment: CDR1 LGHNA and CDR2 YNFKEQ. This CDR3 region has 17 residues. Deletions cut 0 bases from V and 3 bases from J, with 15 bases between. In DNA, the CDR3 is TGTGCCAGCAGCCAAGAAACTAGGGGGGGAGGCTACAATGAGCAGTTCTTC. Translated, it gives CASSQETRGGGYNEQFF.

The chain carries TRBV2 and TRBJ2-3, with D maybe TRBD2 (5 bases). Germline V gives CDR1 SNHLY, CDR2 FYNNEI. V was clipped by 7 bases and J by 2 bases, with 13 bases between them. The CDR3 contains 14 residues. The CDR3 coding sequence is TGTGCCAGCAAGTTTGAGCGGCACACAGATACGCAGTATTTT. Translating gives CASKFERHTDTQYF.

V gene TRBV3-1 (or the pseudogene TRBV3-2) combines with J gene TRBJ2-3; 13 positions match TRBD2. The germline V gene has CDR1 LGHDT and CDR2 YNNKEL (reference sequence). The CDR3 runs to 16 residues. Germline trimming cut 2 bases from V and 6 bases from J; bases unmatched to any gene: 5. For the CDR3, the DNA is TGTGCCAGCAGCCAACAACTAGCGGGAGGGTCCGATACGCAGTATTTT. Residues: CASSQQLAGGSDTQYF.

The chain has TRBV10-3 and TRBJ2-7, with 8 bases lining up with TRBD1. V lost 10 bases and J lost 4; bases outside the gene matches: 9. The CDR3 length is 13 residues. CDR1 is ENHRY, CDR2 SYGVKD, per germline. CDR3 amino acids: CATTGTGAYEQYF. The CDR3 DNA reads as TGTGCCACCACCGGGACAGGAGCTTACGAGCAGTACTTC.

The chain has TRBV6-4 and TRBJ2-7; D perhaps matches TRBD2 (6 bases). This CDR3 spans 15 amino acids. V was trimmed by 3 bases and J by 5 bases, leaving 17 bases between them. Per germline, CDR1 MRHNA and CDR2 SNTAGT. CDR3 DNA sequence: TGTGCCAGCAGTGAACCGGCGGGGACCGGCCACGAGCAGTACTTC. This codes for CASSEPAGTGHEQYF.

This clone has more than one count but fewer than ten. The rearrangement joins TRBV3-1 (or the pseudogene TRBV3-2) to TRBJ1-5; tentatively, D is TRBD1 (5 bases). V lost 0 bases, J lost 3 bases, and 12 bases lay in between. This CDR3 is built from 16 residues. Germline V gene data show CDR1 as LGHDT and CDR2 as YNNKEL (reference sequence). CDR3 coding DNA: TGTGCCAGCAGCCAAGATCTGGGGCCGTACAATCAGCCCCAGCATTTT. Its translation: CASSQDLGPYNQPQHF.

V gene TRBV6-5 combines with J gene TRBJ1-1; D perhaps matches TRBD1 (5 bases). Trimming took 0 bases from V and 3 from J, leaving 11 bases between them. This CDR3 is 15 amino acids long. Germline V gives CDR1 MNHEY, CDR2 SVGAGI. This chain's CDR3 is CASSYSWRGDTEAFF. CDR3 sequence (DNA): TGTGCCAGCAGTTACTCGTGGCGGGGGGACACTGAAGCTTTCTTT.

This clone was seen a handful of times. The rearrangement links TRBV5-1 to TRBJ2-3, with unresolved D. This CDR3 region has 13 residues. Germline V gene data show CDR1 as SGHRS and CDR2 as YFSETQ. The V end lost 5 bases, the J end lost 2 bases, and 9 bases lay between the germline ends. The CDR3 protein is CASSPQVTDTQYF. The DNA of the CDR3 is TGCGCCAGCAGTCCCCAGGTCACAGATACGCAGTATTTT.

This chain connects TRBV19 to TRBJ1-3; D is ambiguous. The CDR3 length is 14 residues. The V gene lost 5 bases and the J gene lost 2 bases, with 10 bases spanning the gap. The germline gives CDR1 LNHDA, CDR2 SQIVND (reference sequence). The CDR3 DNA reads as TGTGCCAGTAGTTTTACGGGCCCTGGAAACACCATATATTTT. Residues: CASSFTGPGNTIYF.